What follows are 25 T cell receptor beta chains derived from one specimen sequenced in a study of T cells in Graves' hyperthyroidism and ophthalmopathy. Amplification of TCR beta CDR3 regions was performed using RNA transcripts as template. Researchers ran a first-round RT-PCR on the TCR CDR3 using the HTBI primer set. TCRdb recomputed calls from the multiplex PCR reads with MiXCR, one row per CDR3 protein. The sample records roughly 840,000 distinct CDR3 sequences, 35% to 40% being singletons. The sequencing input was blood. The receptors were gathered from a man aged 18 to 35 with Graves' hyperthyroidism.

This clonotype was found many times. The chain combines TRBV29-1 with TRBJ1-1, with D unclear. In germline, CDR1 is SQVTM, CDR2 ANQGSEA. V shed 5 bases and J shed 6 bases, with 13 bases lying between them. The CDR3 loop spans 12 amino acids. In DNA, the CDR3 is TGCAGCGTTTCTGCAGGCGACTCTGAAGCTTTCTTT. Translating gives CSVSAGDSEAFF.

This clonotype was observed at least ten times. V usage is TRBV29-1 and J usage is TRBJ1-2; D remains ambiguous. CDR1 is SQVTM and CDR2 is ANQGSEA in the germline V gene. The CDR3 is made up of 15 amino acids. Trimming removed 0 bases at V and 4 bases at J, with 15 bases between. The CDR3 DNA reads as TGCAGCGTTGAAGATGCCGGGGATGGTAGCTATGGCTACACCTTC. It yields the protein CSVEDAGDGSYGYTF.

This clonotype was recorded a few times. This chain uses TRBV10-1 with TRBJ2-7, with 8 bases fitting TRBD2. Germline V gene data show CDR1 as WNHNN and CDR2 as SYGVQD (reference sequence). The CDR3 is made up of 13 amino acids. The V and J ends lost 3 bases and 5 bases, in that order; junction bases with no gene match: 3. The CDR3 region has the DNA TGCGCCAGCAGTGATCGGCGGGGGGACGAGCAGTACTTC. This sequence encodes CASSDRRGDEQYF.

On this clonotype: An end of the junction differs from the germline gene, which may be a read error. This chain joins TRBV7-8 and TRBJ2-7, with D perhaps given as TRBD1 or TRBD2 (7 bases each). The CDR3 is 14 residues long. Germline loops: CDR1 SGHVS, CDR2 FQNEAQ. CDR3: CASSGDRESYEQYF. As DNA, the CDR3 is TGCGCCAGCAGCGGGGACAGAGAGTCCTACGAGCAGTACTTC.

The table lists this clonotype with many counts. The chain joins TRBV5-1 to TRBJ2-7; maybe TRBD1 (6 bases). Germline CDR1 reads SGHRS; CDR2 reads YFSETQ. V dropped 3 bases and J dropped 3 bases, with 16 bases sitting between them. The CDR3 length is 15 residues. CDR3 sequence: CASSSSGAQDYEQYF. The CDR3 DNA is TGCGCCAGCAGCTCATCAGGGGCGCAGGACTACGAGCAGTACTTC.

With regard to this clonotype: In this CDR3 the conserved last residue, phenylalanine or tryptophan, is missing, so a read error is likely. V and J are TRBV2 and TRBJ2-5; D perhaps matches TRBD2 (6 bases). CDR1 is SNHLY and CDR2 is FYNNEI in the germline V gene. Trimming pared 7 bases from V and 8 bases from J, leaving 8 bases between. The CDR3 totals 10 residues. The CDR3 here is CASIGGTQYL. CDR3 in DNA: TGTGCCAGCATCGGGGGAACCCAGTACCTC.

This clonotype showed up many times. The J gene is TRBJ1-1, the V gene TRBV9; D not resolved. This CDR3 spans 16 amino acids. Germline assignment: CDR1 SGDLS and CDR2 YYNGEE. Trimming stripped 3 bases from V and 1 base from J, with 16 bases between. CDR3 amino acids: CASSDLRVGPNTEAFF. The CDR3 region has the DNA TGTGCCAGCAGCGACCTCCGTGTAGGGCCGAACACTGAAGCTTTCTTT.

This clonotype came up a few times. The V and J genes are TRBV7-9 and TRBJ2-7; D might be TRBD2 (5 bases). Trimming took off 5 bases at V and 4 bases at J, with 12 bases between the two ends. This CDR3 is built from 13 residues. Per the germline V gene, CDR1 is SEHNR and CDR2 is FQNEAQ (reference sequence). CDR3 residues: CASSPGDYYEQYF. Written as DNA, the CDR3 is TGTGCCAGCAGCCCCGGGGATTATTACGAGCAGTACTTC. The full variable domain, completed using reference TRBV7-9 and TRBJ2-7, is DTGVSQNPRHKITKRGQNVTFRCDPISEHNRLYWYRQTLGQGPEFLTYFQNEAQLEKSRLLSDRFSAERPKGSFSTLEIQRTEQGDSAMYLCASSPGDYYEQYFGPGTRLTVT.

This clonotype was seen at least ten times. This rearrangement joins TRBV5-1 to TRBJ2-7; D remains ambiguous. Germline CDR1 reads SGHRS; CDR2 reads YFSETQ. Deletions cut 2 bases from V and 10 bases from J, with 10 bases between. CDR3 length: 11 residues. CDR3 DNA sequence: TGCGCCAGCAGCTTTGGAGTTGAACAGTACTTC. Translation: CASSFGVEQYF.

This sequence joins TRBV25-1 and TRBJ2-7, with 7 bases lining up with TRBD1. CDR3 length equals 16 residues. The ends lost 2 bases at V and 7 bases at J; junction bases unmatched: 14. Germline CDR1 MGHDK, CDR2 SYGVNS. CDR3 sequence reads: CASSEGGRGFPGEQYF. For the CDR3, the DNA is TGTGCCAGCAGTGAAGGGGGCAGGGGGTTTCCGGGGGAGCAGTACTTC.

CDR3 residues: CATSDFSGGRYTQYF. The CDR3 region has the DNA TGTGCCACCAGTGATTTCTCAGGCGGCAGGTATACGCAGTATTTT. The chain couples TRBV24-1 to TRBJ2-3; D remains unclear. Germline lookup yields CDR1 KGHDR and CDR2 SFDVKD. This CDR3 is 15 amino acids long. Deletions cut 1 base from V and 7 bases from J, with 14 bases between.

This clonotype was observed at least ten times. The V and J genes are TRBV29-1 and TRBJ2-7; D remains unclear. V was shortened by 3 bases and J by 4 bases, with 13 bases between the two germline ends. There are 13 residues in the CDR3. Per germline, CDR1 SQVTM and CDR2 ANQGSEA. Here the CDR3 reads CSVDFTGSYEQYF. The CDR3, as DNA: TGCAGCGTTGATTTTACCGGGTCGTACGAGCAGTACTTC.

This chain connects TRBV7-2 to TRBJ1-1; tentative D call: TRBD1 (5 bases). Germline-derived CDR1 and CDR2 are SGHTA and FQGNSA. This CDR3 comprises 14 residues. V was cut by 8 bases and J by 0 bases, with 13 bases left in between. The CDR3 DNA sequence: TGTGCCAGCGCTTCGGGGGGGATGAACACTGAAGCTTTCTTT. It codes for CASASGGMNTEAFF. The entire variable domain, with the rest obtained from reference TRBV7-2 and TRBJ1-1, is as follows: GAGVSQSPSNKVTEKGKDVELRCDPISGHTALYWYRQSLGQGLEFLIYFQGNSAPDKSGLPSDRFSAERTGGSVSTLTIQRTQQEDSAVYLCASASGGMNTEAFFGQGTRLTVV.

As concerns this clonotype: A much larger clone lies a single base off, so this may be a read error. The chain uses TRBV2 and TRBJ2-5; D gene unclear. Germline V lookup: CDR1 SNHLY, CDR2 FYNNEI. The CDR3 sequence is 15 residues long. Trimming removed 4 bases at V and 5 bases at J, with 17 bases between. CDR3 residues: CASSASASMGETQYF. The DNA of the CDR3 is TGTGCCAGCAGTGCCTCAGCGTCGATGGGGGAGACCCAGTACTTC. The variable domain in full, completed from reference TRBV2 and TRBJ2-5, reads EPEVTQTPSHQVTQMGQEVILRCVPISNHLYFYWYRQILGQKVEFLVSFYNNEISEKSEIFDDQFSVERPDGSNFTLKIRSTKLEDSAMYFCASSASASMGETQYFGPGTRLLVL.

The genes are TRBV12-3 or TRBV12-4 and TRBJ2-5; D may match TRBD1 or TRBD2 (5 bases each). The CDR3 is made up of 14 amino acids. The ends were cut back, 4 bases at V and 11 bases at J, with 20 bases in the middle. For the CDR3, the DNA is TGTGCCAGCAGTTCGGGACCCATCCGTGGGGAGCAGTACTTC. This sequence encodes CASSSGPIRGEQYF.

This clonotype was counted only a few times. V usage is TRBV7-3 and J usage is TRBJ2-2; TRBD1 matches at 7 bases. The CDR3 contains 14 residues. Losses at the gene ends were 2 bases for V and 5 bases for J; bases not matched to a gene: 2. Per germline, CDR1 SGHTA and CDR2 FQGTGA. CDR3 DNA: TGTGCCAGCAGCTTAGGGACAGAGACCGGGGAGCTGTTTTTT. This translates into CASSLGTETGELFF.

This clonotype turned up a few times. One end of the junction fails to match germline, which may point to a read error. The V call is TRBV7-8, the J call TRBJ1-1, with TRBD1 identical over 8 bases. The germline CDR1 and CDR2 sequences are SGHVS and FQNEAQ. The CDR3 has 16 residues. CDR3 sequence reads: CASSLEGQGARTETFF. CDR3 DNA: TGTGCCAGCAGCTTAGAGGGGCAGGGGGCGCGGACTGAAACTTTCTTT.

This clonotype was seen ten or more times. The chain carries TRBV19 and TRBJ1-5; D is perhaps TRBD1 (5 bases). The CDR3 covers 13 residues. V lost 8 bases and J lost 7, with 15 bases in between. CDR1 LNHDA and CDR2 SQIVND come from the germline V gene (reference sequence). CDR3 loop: CASSTGSRQPQHF. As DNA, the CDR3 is TGTGCCAGTTCTACAGGATCAAGGCAGCCCCAGCATTTT.

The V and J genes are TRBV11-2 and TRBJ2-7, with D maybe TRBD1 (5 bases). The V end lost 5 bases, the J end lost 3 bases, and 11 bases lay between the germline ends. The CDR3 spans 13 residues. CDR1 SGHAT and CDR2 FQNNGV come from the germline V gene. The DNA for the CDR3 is TGTGCCAGCAGCCAATTTCAGGGCTACGAGCAGTACTTC. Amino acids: CASSQFQGYEQYF.

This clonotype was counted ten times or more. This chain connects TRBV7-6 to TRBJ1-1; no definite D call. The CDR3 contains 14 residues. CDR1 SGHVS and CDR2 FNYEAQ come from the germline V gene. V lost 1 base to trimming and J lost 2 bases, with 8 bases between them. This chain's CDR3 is CASSLEASNTEAFF. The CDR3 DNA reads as TGTGCCAGCAGCTTAGAGGCCTCTAACACTGAAGCTTTCTTT.

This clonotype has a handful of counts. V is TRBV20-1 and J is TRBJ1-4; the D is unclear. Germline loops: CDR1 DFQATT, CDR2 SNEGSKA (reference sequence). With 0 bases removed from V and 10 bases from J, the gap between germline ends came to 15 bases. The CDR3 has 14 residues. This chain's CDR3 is CSAREGLREGKLFF. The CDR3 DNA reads TGCAGTGCTAGAGAAGGCTTGCGGGAGGGAAAACTGTTTTTT.

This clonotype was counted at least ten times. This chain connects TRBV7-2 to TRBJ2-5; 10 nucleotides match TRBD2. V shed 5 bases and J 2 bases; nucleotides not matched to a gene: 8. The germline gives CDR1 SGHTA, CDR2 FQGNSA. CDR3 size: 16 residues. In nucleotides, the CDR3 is TGTGCCAGCAGCCTTCGGGCTAGCGGGGGTCAAGAGACCCAGTACTTC. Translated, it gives CASSLRASGGQETQYF.

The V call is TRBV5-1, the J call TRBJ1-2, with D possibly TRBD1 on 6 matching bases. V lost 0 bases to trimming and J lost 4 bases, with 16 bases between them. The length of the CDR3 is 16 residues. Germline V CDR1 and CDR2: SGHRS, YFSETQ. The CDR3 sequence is CASSLDPGHSAYGYTF. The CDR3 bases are TGCGCCAGCAGCTTGGACCCGGGACATTCGGCCTATGGCTACACCTTC.

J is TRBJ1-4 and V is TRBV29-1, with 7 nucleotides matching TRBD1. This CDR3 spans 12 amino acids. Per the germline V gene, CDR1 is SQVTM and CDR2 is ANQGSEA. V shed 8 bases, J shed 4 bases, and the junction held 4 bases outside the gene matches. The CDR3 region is CSSTGYNEKLFF. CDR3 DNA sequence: TGCAGCTCGACAGGGTATAATGAAAAACTGTTTTTT.

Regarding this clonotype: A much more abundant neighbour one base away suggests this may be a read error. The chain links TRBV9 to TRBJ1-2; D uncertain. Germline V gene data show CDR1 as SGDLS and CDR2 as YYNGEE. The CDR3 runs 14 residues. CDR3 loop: CASSNRGEGRGYAF. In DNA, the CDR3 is TGTGCCAGCAGCAACCGAGGAGAAGGGCGCGGCTACGCCTTC.